This TCR beta chain was obtained from a study of cytomegalovirus exposure and HLA in healthy donors. Vbeta (60) and Jbeta (13) primers were used in the PCR. The data were produced by immunoSEQ multiplex PCR, yet TCRdb's version contains in-frame clones alone and is incomplete. In the table there are tens of thousands of clones, roughly 82% of which are singletons. Trimming took 6 bases from V and 0 from J, leaving 15 bases between them. This CDR3 spans 15 amino acids. CDR1 and CDR2 (germline): SGHTA, FQGTGA. Material for sequencing was PBMCs. The TCR was taken from a male donor in good health and CMV-seropositive. The rearrangement links TRBV7-3 to TRBJ2-7, with D hard to call. The CDR3 DNA is TGTGCCAGCAGTCCCGGGTCTCACTCCTCCTACGAGCAGTACTTC. Protein product: CASSPGSHSSYEQYF.